The 5 T cell receptor beta chains in this list originate from one sample, sequenced in a study of cytomegalovirus exposure and HLA in healthy donors. The repertoire was sequenced with immunoSEQ multiplex PCR; TCRdb's copy has only in-frame clones and lacks some. The sample consists of about 110,000 clones, roughly 95% of them appearing once. The sample comprised PBMCs. Receptors originate from a woman between 18 and 29 years old in good health and CMV-seronegative.

The V call is TRBV27, the J call TRBJ2-7; D is possibly TRBD1 (5 bases). The CDR3 covers 15 residues. Deletions cut 3 bases from V and 2 bases from J, with 14 bases between. The germline V gene encodes CDR1 MNHEY and CDR2 SMNVEV (reference sequence). The CDR3 loop is CASSFRWTNAYEQYF. Written as DNA, the CDR3 is TGTGCCAGCAGTTTTCGTTGGACAAACGCCTACGAGCAGTACTTC.

J is TRBJ2-7 and V is TRBV29-1, with D possibly TRBD1 on 5 matching bases. V dropped 0 bases and J dropped 3 bases, with 6 bases sitting between them. The CDR3 contains 12 residues. Germline CDR1 SQVTM, CDR2 ANQGSEA. For the CDR3, the DNA is TGCAGCGTTGAAGATAGGGGCTACGAGCAGTACTTC. It translates to CSVEDRGYEQYF.

The rearrangement uses TRBV4-1 and TRBJ2-5; 8 nucleotides agree with TRBD1. Germline V gives CDR1 MGHRA, CDR2 YSYEKL. Losses at the gene ends were 9 bases for V and 1 base for J; bases not matched to a gene: 4. This CDR3 is 13 amino acids long. For the CDR3, the DNA is TGCGCCAGTAGACAGGGGTTCCAAGAGACCCAGTACTTC. It specifies CASRQGFQETQYF.

This rearrangement joins TRBV29-1 to TRBJ2-3; TRBD1 is a possible D gene (5 bases). Germline V lookup: CDR1 SQVTM, CDR2 ANQGSEA. The CDR3 is 14 residues long. V lost 4 bases and J lost 1, with 12 bases in between. CDR3 nucleotides: TGCAGCGTTGGGGTTGCGACAGGCACAGATACGCAGTATTTT. Protein sequence: CSVGVATGTDTQYF.

This clone is a singleton in its sample. V gene TRBV5-6 combines with J gene TRBJ2-5; the match to TRBD2 covers 8 bases. Germline V gene lookup returns CDR1 SGHDT and CDR2 YYEEEE. The CDR3 runs 16 residues. The V and J ends lost 1 base and 2 bases, in that order; junction bases with no gene match: 7. The CDR3 sequence is CASSLFLGGGQETQYF. CDR3 in DNA: TGTGCCAGCAGCTTGTTCCTCGGCGGGGGGCAAGAGACCCAGTACTTC.